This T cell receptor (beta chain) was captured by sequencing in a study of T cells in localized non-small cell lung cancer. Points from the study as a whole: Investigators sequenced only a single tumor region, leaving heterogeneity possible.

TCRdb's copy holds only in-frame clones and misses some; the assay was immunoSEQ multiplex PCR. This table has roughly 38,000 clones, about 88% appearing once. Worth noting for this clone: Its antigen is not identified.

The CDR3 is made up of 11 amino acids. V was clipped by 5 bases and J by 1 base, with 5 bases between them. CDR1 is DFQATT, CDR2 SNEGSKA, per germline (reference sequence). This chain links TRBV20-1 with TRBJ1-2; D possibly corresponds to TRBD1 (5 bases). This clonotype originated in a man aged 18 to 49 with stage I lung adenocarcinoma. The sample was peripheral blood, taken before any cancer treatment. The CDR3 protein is CSAGHNYGYTF. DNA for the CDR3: TGCAGTGCTGGACATAACTATGGCTACACCTTC.